Each of the 16 T cell receptor beta chains below was sequenced from the same sample in a study of molecular identifiers for immune sequencing clone quantification. TCRdb reprocessed the PCR reads via MiXCR and lists one record per CDR3 protein. The repertoire holds approximately 670,000 distinct CDR3 sequences, with just under 20% as singletons. The sequencing sample was made of naive CD8+ T cells from blood, with Jurkat cell RNA spiked in. Subset here: FACS-sorted CD8+CD4-CCR7+CD45RA+ naive T cells. Receptors were obtained from a human donor in good health. Some libraries in this study had Jurkat cell RNA spiked in.

This clonotype was detected only a few times. This sequence joins TRBV3-1 and TRBJ1-2; tentative D call: TRBD1 (5 bases). The ends were cut back, 2 bases at V and 8 bases at J, with 15 bases in the middle. There are 14 residues in the CDR3. Germline V CDR1 and CDR2: LGHDT, YNNKEL (reference sequence). CDR3 amino acids: CASSQSPGVEGYTF. CDR3 nucleotide sequence: TGTGCCAGCAGCCAATCGCCGGGGGTGGAGGGCTACACCTTC.

The chain employs TRBV6-4 and TRBJ1-2; possible D gene TRBD1, 6 bases. V dropped 0 bases and J dropped 7 bases, with 9 bases sitting between them. Per the germline V gene, CDR1 is MRHNA and CDR2 is SNTAGT. CDR3 length equals 13 residues. The CDR3 sequence is CASSDSGGSGYTF. CDR3 DNA sequence: TGTGCCAGCAGTGACTCTGGGGGCAGTGGCTACACCTTC.

At least ten counts were recorded for this clonotype. This chain joins TRBV4-3 and TRBJ2-1; 12 bases align to TRBD2. J gave up 4 bases and V 1 base, and 2 bases lay outside the gene matches. The CDR3 totals 16 residues. Germline-derived CDR1 and CDR2 are LGHNA and YSLEER. CDR3 in DNA: TGCGCCAGCAGCCAAGCTAGCGGGAGGGCATACAATGAGCAGTTCTTC. Translated, it gives CASSQASGRAYNEQFF.

This clonotype was seen ten or more times. CDR3 nucleotides: TGTGCCAGCAGGTTCGCCGCCACTGAAGCTTTCTTT. This gives the protein CASRFAATEAFF. The chain employs TRBV2 and TRBJ1-1; D gene uncertain. The CDR3 length is 12 residues. Germline-derived CDR1 and CDR2 are SNHLY and FYNNEI. With 6 bases removed from V and 4 bases from J, the gap between germline ends came to 9 bases.

Comment on this clonotype: This may be a read error: a much more frequent sequence differs by one nucleotide. This chain uses TRBV7-2 with TRBJ2-7; possibly TRBD1 for D (6 bases). Looked up from germline, CDR1 is SGHTA and CDR2 is FQGNSA. This CDR3 is built from 15 residues. Here the CDR3 reads CASGLIEDSAYEQYF. The CDR3 coding sequence is TGTGCCAGCGGCTTAATTGAGGACAGCGCCTACGAGCAGTACTTC.

V and J are TRBV19 and TRBJ2-2, with TRBD1 matching over 7 bases. This CDR3 comprises 16 residues. Germline V gene lookup returns CDR1 LNHDA and CDR2 SQIVND (reference sequence). The V segment lost 5 bases and the J segment 5 bases; nucleotides outside the gene matches: 11. CDR3: CASSVDRVLVTGELFF. CDR3 sequence (DNA): TGTGCCAGTAGTGTTGACAGGGTGTTAGTGACCGGGGAGCTGTTTTTT.

At least ten counts were recorded for this clonotype. The CDR3 region has the DNA TGCGCCAGCAGCCAGATTCGGTCGGACGAGCAGTACTTC. This sequence encodes CASSQIRSDEQYF. V usage is TRBV4-3 and J usage is TRBJ2-7; D gene unclear. V shed 3 bases and J shed 5 bases, with 11 bases lying between them. Per the germline V gene, CDR1 is LGHNA and CDR2 is YSLEER. This CDR3 is built from 13 residues.

To note about this clonotype: A much larger clone is a single base away; this may be a read error. This chain uses TRBV6-2 or TRBV6-3 with TRBJ2-5; 8 bases map to TRBD1. Trimming at V came to 5 bases and at J to 4 bases, leaving 12 bases not matched to a gene. The CDR3 length is 16 residues. Germline V CDR1 and CDR2: MNHEY, SVGEGT. The chain's CDR3 is CASSNKYGQGLETQYF. CDR3 nucleotides: TGTGCCAGCAGTAACAAATACGGACAGGGTCTAGAGACCCAGTACTTC.

In its sample, this clonotype was seen many times. The genes are TRBV7-9 and TRBJ2-5; D is ambiguous. Germline CDR1 and CDR2: SEHNR and FQNEAQ (reference sequence). The CDR3 contains 14 residues. Trimming cost V 5 bases and J 3 bases, with 13 bases left between them. As DNA, the CDR3 is TGTGCCAGCAGCGCTGTAGACTGGGAAGAGACCCAGTACTTC. It encodes CASSAVDWEETQYF.

This clonotype appeared a few times. The chain has TRBV6-2 or TRBV6-3 and TRBJ2-3; 11 bases map to TRBD2. V trimming: 2 bases; J trimming: 3 bases; junction bases outside the gene matches: 7. The CDR3 consists of 17 residues. The germline V gene has CDR1 MNHEY and CDR2 SVGEGT. CDR3 nucleotide sequence: TGTGCCAGCAGTTACACCCCCGGGACTAGCGGTACAGATACGCAGTATTTT. This gives the protein CASSYTPGTSGTDTQYF.

This clonotype has a handful of counts. The chain combines TRBV6-5 with TRBJ1-5, with D perhaps matching TRBD1 (5 bases). Germline CDR1 and CDR2: MNHEY and SVGAGI. The CDR3 consists of 14 residues. Trimming stripped 2 bases from V and 7 bases from J, with 12 bases between. The CDR3 sequence is CASSYGGVGQPQHF. Written as DNA, the CDR3 is TGTGCCAGCAGTTACGGGGGGGTTGGACAGCCCCAGCATTTT.

Comment on this clonotype: The germline gene is not matched at one end of the junction; a read error may be the cause. The gene calls are TRBV27 and TRBJ2-2; tentative D call: TRBD2 (6 bases). The CDR3 sequence is 12 residues long. Germline V lookup: CDR1 MNHEY, CDR2 SMNVEV (reference sequence). DNA of the CDR3: TGTGCCAGCAATCAGGGCGCCGGGGGGCTGTTTTTT. Residues: CASNQGAGGLFF.

In the case of this clonotype: This may arise from a read error, as a much more abundant clone is one base away. The V gene is TRBV20-1, the J gene TRBJ2-1; no definite D call. Germline V gives CDR1 DFQATT, CDR2 SNEGSKA (reference sequence). The CDR3 is 12 amino acids. V lost 2 bases and J lost 14, with 16 bases in between. The DNA for the CDR3 is TGCAGTGCTAGAAATCGTCTTGGGCATAAGTTCTTC. This encodes CSARNRLGHKFF.

Note on this clonotype: One base away lies a much larger clone, so this may be a sequencing read error. V is TRBV5-4 and J is TRBJ1-6; D is uncertain. Germline assignment: CDR1 SGHNT and CDR2 YYREEE (reference sequence). This CDR3 is 13 amino acids long. V lost 7 bases, J lost 8 bases, and 13 bases lay in between. The CDR3 DNA follows: TGTGCCAGCGGGAGCGGTTTCGATTCACCCCTCCACTTT. Amino acids: CASGSGFDSPLHF. The full variable domain, in which reference TRBV5-4 and TRBJ1-6 provide the parts outside the CDR3, is ETGVTQSPTHLIKTRGQQVTLRCSSQSGHNTVSWYQQALGQGPQFIFQYYREEENGRGNFPPRFSGLQFPNYSSELNVNALELDDSALYLCASGSGFDSPLHFGNGTRLTVT.

The chain couples TRBV7-6 to TRBJ2-5, with 7 nucleotides matching TRBD1. Germline V gives CDR1 SGHVS, CDR2 FNYEAQ. This CDR3 comprises 14 residues. The V and J ends lost 5 bases and 4 bases, in that order; junction bases with no gene match: 7. The CDR3 is CASSPGTARETQYF. The CDR3 DNA is TGTGCCAGCAGCCCCGGGACAGCTCGAGAGACCCAGTACTTC.

This clonotype has just a few counts. This chain links TRBV20-1 with TRBJ2-7, with 8 bases lining up with TRBD2. The length of the CDR3 is 14 residues. CDR1 and CDR2 from the germline V gene are DFQATT and SNEGSKA (reference sequence). The J segment lost 4 bases and the V segment lost 0 bases, leaving 5 bases of the junction unmatched. CDR3 coding DNA: TGCAGTGCTAGAGATTTGGCGGGAGGTTACGAGCAGTACTTC. Its protein is CSARDLAGGYEQYF.